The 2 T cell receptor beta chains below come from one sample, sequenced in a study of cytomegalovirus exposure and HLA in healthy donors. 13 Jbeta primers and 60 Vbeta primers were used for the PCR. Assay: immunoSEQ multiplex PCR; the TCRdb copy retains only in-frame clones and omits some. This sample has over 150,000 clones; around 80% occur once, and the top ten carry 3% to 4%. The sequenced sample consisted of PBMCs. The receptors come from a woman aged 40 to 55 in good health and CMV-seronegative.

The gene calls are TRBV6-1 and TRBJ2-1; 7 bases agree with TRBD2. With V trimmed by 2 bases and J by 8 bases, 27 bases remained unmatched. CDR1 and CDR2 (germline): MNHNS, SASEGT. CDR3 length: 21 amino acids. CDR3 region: CASSETPLGDYSPLIKDEQFF. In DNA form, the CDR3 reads TGTGCCAGCAGTGAAACCCCTTTGGGGGACTATTCACCCTTGATTAAGGATGAGCAGTTCTTC.

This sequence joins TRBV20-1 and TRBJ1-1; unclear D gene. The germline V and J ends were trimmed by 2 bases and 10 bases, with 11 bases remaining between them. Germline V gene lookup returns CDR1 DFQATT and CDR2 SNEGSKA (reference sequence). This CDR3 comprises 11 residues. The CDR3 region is CSARSEASAFF. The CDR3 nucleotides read TGCAGTGCTAGAAGCGAGGCCTCAGCTTTCTTT.